This is a list of T cell receptor beta chains from one sample in a study of blood T cell repertoires in COVID-19. Data came from immunoSEQ multiplex PCR; TCRdb stores just in-frame clones and leaves some out. Among roughly 500,000 clones listed, roughly nine tenths were seen once. Material for sequencing was PBMCs or T cells enriched from blood (not recorded which). Receptor source: a woman between 55 and 75 years old who had recovered from COVID-19. The CDR3 runs from the conserved cysteine through the conserved F or W. D genes are given only for firm matches. Size is stated for part of the rows, as once, few or many counts, or as a class when the clone is expanded.

J | V | size | D | length | CDR3 | DNA
TRBJ2-3 | TRBV18 | - | TRBD1 | 15 | CASSYTGGSADTQYF | TGTGCCAGCTCTTATACAGGGGGTTCTGCAGATACGCAGTATTTT
TRBJ1-1 | TRBV5-1 | - | - | 15 | CASSLGDTSNTEAFF | TGCGCCAGCAGCTTGGGGGACACATCGAACACTGAAGCTTTCTTT
TRBJ1-4 | TRBV2 | once | - | 13 | CASRAATNEKLFF | TGTGCCAGCAGGGCCGCAACTAATGAAAAACTGTTTTTT
TRBJ2-5 | TRBV18 | - | TRBD1 | 15 | CASSPDTGVKETQYF | TGTGCCAGCTCACCAGACACAGGGGTCAAAGAGACCCAGTACTTC
TRBJ1-2 | TRBV6-1 | - | - | 17 | CASSAQGGFTSNYGYTF | TGTGCCAGCAGTGCACAAGGCGGTTTTACCTCCAACTATGGCTACACCTTC
TRBJ1-2 | TRBV13 | - | TRBD1 | 15 | CASSRGTGPNYGYTF | TGTGCCAGCAGCCGTGGGACAGGGCCCAACTATGGCTACACCTTC
TRBJ1-1 | TRBV5-5 | - | TRBD1 | 15 | CASSRRAQGWTEAFF | TGTGCCAGCAGCCGAAGGGCACAGGGGTGGACTGAAGCTTTCTTT
TRBJ2-2 | TRBV12-3/TRBV12-4 | - | - | 12 | CASSFGSGELFF | TGTGCCAGCAGTTTTGGCTCCGGGGAGCTGTTTTTT
TRBJ1-3 | TRBV19 | - | - | 15 | CASSILRTTGNTIYF | TGTGCCAGTAGTATTCTTCGGACAACTGGAAACACCATATATTTT
TRBJ2-3 | TRBV11-2 | - | TRBD1 | 16 | CASSFTGTGATDTQYF | TGTGCCAGCAGCTTTACCGGGACAGGGGCCACAGATACGCAGTATTTT
TRBJ2-7 | TRBV7-6 | - | TRBD1 | 15 | CASSFGTGDTYEQYF | TGTGCCAGCAGCTTTGGGACAGGGGATACCTACGAGCAGTACTTC
TRBJ2-1 | TRBV24-1 | - | - | 14 | CATRDRYSYNEQFF | TGTGCCACCAGAGACAGATACTCCTACAATGAGCAGTTCTTC
TRBJ2-5 | TRBV29-1 | - | - | 12 | CSVVRQMETQYF | TGCAGCGTTGTAAGACAGATGGAGACCCAGTACTTC
TRBJ1-2 | TRBV11-2 | - | TRBD1 | 16 | CASSFSGTGANYGYTF | TGTGCCAGCAGCTTCTCCGGGACAGGAGCTAACTATGGCTACACCTTC
TRBJ1-1 | TRBV9 | - | - | 14 | CASSSTSEGTEAFF | TGTGCCAGCAGCTCAACCTCGGAGGGCACTGAAGCTTTCTTT